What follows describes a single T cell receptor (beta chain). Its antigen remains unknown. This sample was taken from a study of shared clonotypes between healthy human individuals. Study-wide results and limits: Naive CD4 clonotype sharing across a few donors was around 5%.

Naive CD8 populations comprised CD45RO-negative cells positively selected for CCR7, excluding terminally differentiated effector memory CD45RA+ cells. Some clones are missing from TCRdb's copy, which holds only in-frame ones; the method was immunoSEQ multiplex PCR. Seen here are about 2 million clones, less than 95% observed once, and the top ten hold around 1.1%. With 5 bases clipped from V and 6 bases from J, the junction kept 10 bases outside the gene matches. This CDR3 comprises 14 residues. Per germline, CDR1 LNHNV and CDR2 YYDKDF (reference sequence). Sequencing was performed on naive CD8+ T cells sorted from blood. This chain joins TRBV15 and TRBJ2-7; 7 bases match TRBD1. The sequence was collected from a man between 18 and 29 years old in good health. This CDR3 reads CATSSRTGPPEQYF. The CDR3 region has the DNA TGTGCCACCAGCTCCCGGACAGGTCCCCCCGAGCAGTACTTC.